This TCR beta chain came from a study of blood T cell repertoires in COVID-19. Study context: Samples came from the United States, Italy and Spain, spanning acute and convalescent COVID-19. Sources were T cells, B-cell-depleted T cells, or PBMCs; the material itself was cDNA or gDNA.

How the authors handled the data: The authors estimated nucleated cell counts from reference gene primer amplification. Method: immunoSEQ multiplex PCR; TCRdb's copy keeps in-frame clones and lacks some. V and J calls and clone size are those listed in that table; D and trimming were worked out from the DNA. The table shows 200,000 to 250,000 clones, with just over 85% occurring only once. Trimming took 5 bases from V and 3 from J; bases not matched to a gene: 5. From germline, CDR1 is ENHRY and CDR2 SYGVKD. This CDR3 comprises 15 residues. The chain recombines TRBV10-3 with TRBJ2-3, with TRBD2 matching over 10 bases. Sequencing input: peripheral blood. This receptor was obtained from a man older than 75 with acute or convalescent COVID-19. Written as DNA, the CDR3 is TGTGCCATCAGTTCGGGACTAGCGATAACAGATACGCAGTATTTT. It encodes CAISSGLAITDTQYF.